This T cell receptor (beta chain) was found in a study of Ad26.COV2.S vaccination and SARS-CoV-2 variants. Data came from immunoSEQ multiplex PCR; TCRdb stores just in-frame clones and leaves some out. This sample has 430,000 or so clones; 89% occur once, and the top ten carry just over 2.5%. Sample treatment: about 20 received Ad26.COV2.S at low or high dose, single or two shots; about 5 received placebo; per-sample allocation not given. Following the first vaccine or placebo injection, samples were taken on day 63. Deletions cut 4 bases from V and 5 bases from J, with 11 bases between. Germline V gives CDR1 MNHEY, CDR2 SVGAGI. CDR3 length equals 13 residues. General study findings and limits: Total T cell responses may have been underestimated by the TCR breadth and depth analyses.

As concerns this clone: Its target is unknown.

The sequence was collected from a person aged 18-60 years who received the Ad26.COV2.S COVID-19 vaccine or a placebo. The material was peripheral blood, obtained in a trial of Ad26.COV2.S vaccine versus placebo. V is TRBV6-5 and J is TRBJ1-1, with a possible D match to TRBD1 (5 bases). CDR3 sequence reads: CASSSPWGTEAFF. The DNA for the CDR3 is TGTGCCAGCAGTTCCCCGTGGGGGACTGAAGCTTTCTTT.